These 27 T cell receptor beta chains originate from one sample sequenced in a study of blood T cells in healthy people across ages. Combining a sample-barcoded 5' primer with a J-beta primer mix, a second PCR ran for roughly 7 to 12 cycles. TCRdb reprocessed the 5' RACE reads with MiXCR, giving one entry per CDR3 protein. The sample carries roughly 1.5 million distinct CDR3 sequences, 35% to 45% recorded once. The sample taken for sequencing was blood. The source of these receptors is a woman between 18 and 29 years old in good health.

The chain recombines TRBV3-1 with TRBJ2-7; 7 bases align to TRBD2. CDR1 is LGHDT and CDR2 is YNNKEL in the germline V gene (reference sequence). V shed 2 bases, J shed 0 bases, and the junction held 16 bases outside the gene matches. There are 19 residues in the CDR3. The CDR3, as DNA: TGTGCCAGCAGCCAACGGGATTGGGGACGCGGGAGCAGCTCCTACGAGCAGTACTTC. Its protein is CASSQRDWGRGSSSYEQYF.

In its sample, this clonotype was seen once. The chain uses TRBV30 and TRBJ1-2, with D maybe TRBD1 (6 bases). The V and J ends lost 1 base and 9 bases respectively, with 15 bases between them. This CDR3 has 13 amino acids. CDR1 is GTSNPN and CDR2 is SVGIG in the germline V gene (reference sequence). In nucleotides, the CDR3 is TGTGCCTGGAGTGCACAGGGTCCGTTCAGCTACACCTTC. Amino acids: CAWSAQGPFSYTF.

This clonotype was seen many times. The gene calls are TRBV28 and TRBJ2-3; the D is unclear. The CDR3 loop spans 14 amino acids. From germline, CDR1 is MDHEN and CDR2 SYDVKM. V shed 3 bases and J shed 1 base, with 8 bases lying between them. The CDR3 bases are TGTGCCAGCAGTTTTGTTGCGGGCACAGATACGCAGTATTTT. Amino acid sequence: CASSFVAGTDTQYF. Supplemented by reference TRBV28 and TRBJ2-3, the full variable domain reads DVKVTQSSRYLVKRTGEKVFLECVQDMDHENMFWYRQDPGLGLRLIYFSYDVKMKEKGDIPEGYSVSREKKERFSLILESASTNQTSMYLCASSFVAGTDTQYFGPGTRLTVL.

This clonotype was detected only once. The chain has TRBV20-1 and TRBJ2-7; TRBD2 agrees at 7 bases. The CDR3 covers 14 residues. Germline assignment: CDR1 DFQATT and CDR2 SNEGSKA (reference sequence). With 4 bases clipped from V and 7 bases from J, the junction kept 13 bases outside the gene matches. The CDR3 DNA reads TGCAGTGCTACGAAAGACCTAGCGGACAATGAGCAGTACTTC. Amino acids: CSATKDLADNEQYF.

This clonotype was detected a few times. The genes are TRBV27 and TRBJ1-4, with 12 bases that match TRBD1. The CDR3 sequence is 15 residues long. From germline, CDR1 is MNHEY and CDR2 SMNVEV (reference sequence). The trim removed 5 bases at V and 6 bases at J, leaving 4 bases unmatched. The CDR3 DNA follows: TGTGCCAGCAGTGGGGGGACAGGGGGCTATGAAAAACTGTTTTTT. This encodes CASSGGTGGYEKLFF.

This chain connects TRBV20-1 to TRBJ2-1; TRBD2 matches 11 bases. Per germline, CDR1 DFQATT and CDR2 SNEGSKA (reference sequence). Unmatched junction bases numbered 8, after V lost 2 bases and J lost 5 bases. The CDR3 contains 16 residues. CDR3 region: CSARTTGTSGHNEQFF. For the CDR3, the DNA is TGCAGTGCTAGAACTACCGGGACTAGCGGCCACAATGAGCAGTTCTTC.

This clonotype occurred a few times. J is TRBJ1-2 and V is TRBV27; TRBD1 agrees at 10 bases. CDR1 and CDR2 from the germline V gene are MNHEY and SMNVEV (reference sequence). The V segment lost 2 bases and the J segment 2 bases; nucleotides outside the gene matches: 5. The CDR3 consists of 16 residues. In DNA form, the CDR3 reads TGTGCCAGCAGTTTAGACGGGACAGGGGTGAACTATGGCTACACCTTC. Translating it yields CASSLDGTGVNYGYTF.

This clonotype was detected only a few times. The J gene is TRBJ1-6, the V gene TRBV20-1; D gene unclear. Germline values: CDR1 DFQATT, CDR2 SNEGSKA (reference sequence). CDR3 length equals 13 residues. V was shortened by 3 bases and J by 10 bases, with 13 bases between the two germline ends. The CDR3 DNA reads as TGCAGTGCTAGGGTCGGTTTAATCTCACCCCTCCACTTT. Amino acids: CSARVGLISPLHF.

The chain links TRBV7-2 to TRBJ2-3, with D uncertain. Per germline, CDR1 SGHTA and CDR2 FQGNSA. V lost 1 base and J 2 bases, leaving 10 bases between the germline ends. CDR3 length equals 15 residues. CDR3 protein: CASSLGRVPTDTQYF. The CDR3 coding sequence is TGTGCCAGCAGCTTAGGAAGGGTCCCCACAGATACGCAGTATTTT. Variable domain in full (rest from reference TRBV7-2 and TRBJ2-3): GAGVSQSPSNKVTEKGKDVELRCDPISGHTALYWYRQSLGQGLEFLIYFQGNSAPDKSGLPSDRFSAERTGGSVSTLTIQRTQQEDSAVYLCASSLGRVPTDTQYFGPGTRLTVL.

The chain is built from TRBV28 and TRBJ2-4; TRBD1 matches 9 bases. The J call is uncertain, as TRBJ2-7 better fits the DNA end. The CDR3 consists of 17 residues. The germline CDR1 and CDR2 sequences are MDHEN and SYDVKM. In DNA form, the CDR3 reads TGTGCCAGCAGTATCCTCCTACAGGGGGCCTTCTCCTACGAGCAGTACTTC. The encoded protein is CASSILLQGAFSYEQYF.

The V call is TRBV5-1, the J call TRBJ2-4; 8 bases line up with TRBD2. In germline, CDR1 is SGHRS, CDR2 YFSETQ. V was pared by 0 bases and J by 14 bases, with 4 bases of the junction left unmatched. The CDR3 is 12 amino acids. DNA of the CDR3: TGCGCCAGCAGCTTGGAGGCGGGGGGCGAGTACTTC. Translating it yields CASSLEAGGEYF.

The V and J genes are TRBV6-1 and TRBJ1-1; D unclear. This CDR3 is 13 amino acids long. V gave up 4 bases and J gave up 5 bases, with 11 bases separating them. The germline V gene has CDR1 MNHNS and CDR2 SASEGT. The CDR3 DNA is TGTGCCAGCAGTGCCGCCCCTCGGACTGAAGCTTTCTTT. Its translation is CASSAAPRTEAFF.

V usage is TRBV7-2 and J usage is TRBJ1-1; D unclear. V gave up 7 bases and J gave up 1 base, with 16 bases separating them. This CDR3 has 15 residues. Looked up from germline, CDR1 is SGHTA and CDR2 is FQGNSA. The CDR3 sequence is CASIPQAGRNTEAFF. The DNA for the CDR3 is TGTGCCAGCATTCCCCAAGCGGGTAGGAACACTGAAGCTTTCTTT.

In this sample, this clonotype turned up a few times. The chain employs TRBV2 and TRBJ2-6; possible D gene TRBD2, 6 bases. The CDR3 contains 17 residues. From germline, CDR1 is SNHLY and CDR2 FYNNEI. V lost 3 bases and J lost 0, with 12 bases in between. The CDR3 DNA is TGTGCCAGCAGTGATCCTAGCGAGAACTCTGGGGCCAACGTCCTGACTTTC. Encoded protein: CASSDPSENSGANVLTF.

The chain has TRBV10-3 and TRBJ1-6; 7 bases match TRBD1. The trim removed 7 bases at V and 5 bases at J, leaving 2 bases unmatched. Germline V lookup: CDR1 ENHRY, CDR2 SYGVKD. The CDR3 has 13 residues. CDR3 coding DNA: TGTGCCATCACTGGGACAGATAATTCACCCCTCCACTTT. It translates to CAITGTDNSPLHF.

The chain combines TRBV12-5 with TRBJ2-7; the D is unclear. Germline values: CDR1 LGHNT, CDR2 FRNRAP. Trimming left V 6 bases short and J 3 bases short, with 15 bases between. CDR3 length: 14 residues. This CDR3 is CASGSPRPSYEQYF. CDR3 nucleotide sequence: TGTGCTAGTGGCTCCCCTCGACCGAGCTACGAGCAGTACTTC. The full variable domain, in which reference TRBV12-5 and TRBJ2-7 provide the parts outside the CDR3, is DARVTQTPRHKVTEMGQEVTMRCQPILGHNTVFWYRQTMMQGLELLAYFRNRAPLDDSGMPKDRFSAEMPDATLATLKIQPSEPRDSAVYFCASGSPRPSYEQYFGPGTRLTVT.

This clonotype occurred once. The CDR3 DNA reads as TGTGCCAGCAGCGTAGGGAACGGCGTCCATAACGGGCAGTTCTTC. It yields the protein CASSVGNGVHNGQFF. The chain recombines TRBV9 with TRBJ2-1; no firm D call. The V end was cut by 0 bases, the J end by 12 bases, with 19 bases between. There are 15 residues in the CDR3. Per germline, CDR1 SGDLS and CDR2 YYNGEE.

This clonotype was counted between two and nine times. The chain combines TRBV6-5 with TRBJ2-1; D is undetermined. The V end was cut by 6 bases, the J end by 6 bases, with 6 bases between. Germline CDR1 reads MNHEY; CDR2 reads SVGAGI. The length of the CDR3 is 11 residues. CDR3 residues: CASRVSNEQFF. The CDR3 region has the DNA TGTGCCAGCAGGGTCAGCAATGAGCAGTTCTTC.

In this sample, this clonotype turned up a few times. The rearrangement joins TRBV15 to TRBJ1-2, with 12 bases matching TRBD1. V lost 3 bases, J lost 0 bases, and 5 bases stayed unmatched. Per the germline V gene, CDR1 is LNHNV and CDR2 is YYDKDF (reference sequence). This CDR3 contains 17 residues. CDR3 sequence (DNA): TGTGCCACCAGCAGGAGGGACAGGGGGCTCCCTAACTATGGCTACACCTTC. Encoded protein: CATSRRDRGLPNYGYTF.

This clonotype was counted between two and nine times. The rearrangement links TRBV30 to TRBJ2-7; weak D call: TRBD2 (5 bases). The CDR3 spans 13 residues. The V gene lost 2 bases and the J gene lost 5 bases, with 13 bases spanning the gap. CDR1 is GTSNPN and CDR2 is SVGIG in the germline V gene (reference sequence). CDR3 DNA sequence: TGTGCCTGGAGTTTGTCGGGGTACCACGAGCAGTACTTC. Translated: CAWSLSGYHEQYF.

The chain combines TRBV9 with TRBJ2-3; 14 bases align to TRBD2. With V trimmed by 2 bases and J by 2 bases, 4 bases remained unmatched. Germline V gives CDR1 SGDLS, CDR2 YYNGEE. This CDR3 has 17 amino acids. The CDR3 region has the DNA TGTGCCAGCAGCGTGGGGACTAGCGGGGGCACCACAGATACGCAGTATTTT. It yields the protein CASSVGTSGGTTDTQYF. The variable domain in full, with the rest retrieved from reference TRBV9 and TRBJ2-3, is DSGVTQTPKHLITATGQRVTLRCSPRSGDLSVYWYQQSLDQGLQFLIQYYNGEERAKGNILERFSAQQFPDLHSELNLSSLELGDSALYFCASSVGTSGGTTDTQYFGPGTRLTVL.

The CDR3 protein is CAISESVGSSYNEQFF. The CDR3 DNA sequence: TGTGCCATCAGTGAGTCCGTGGGGAGCTCCTACAATGAGCAGTTCTTC. The V gene is TRBV10-3, the J gene TRBJ2-1; weak D call: TRBD2 (5 bases). The CDR3 totals 16 residues. Trimming took off 0 bases at V and 0 bases at J, with 9 bases between the two ends. The germline V gene has CDR1 ENHRY and CDR2 SYGVKD.

V and J are TRBV6-2 or TRBV6-3 and TRBJ2-5; D remains unclear. Per the germline V gene, CDR1 is MNHEY and CDR2 is SVGEGT. The CDR3 length is 13 residues. V dropped 2 bases and J dropped 11 bases, with 15 bases sitting between them. As DNA, the CDR3 is TGTGCCAGCAGTTACAGCCCACGCAATGAGCAGTACTTC. It is translated as CASSYSPRNEQYF.

The chain is built from TRBV19 and TRBJ1-2; D is unclear. V was pared by 3 bases and J by 6 bases, with 11 bases between. CDR3 length equals 13 residues. From germline, CDR1 is LNHDA and CDR2 SQIVND (reference sequence). In nucleotides, the CDR3 is TGTGCCAGTAGTATCGGGAACTTAGATGGCTACACCTTC. This gives the protein CASSIGNLDGYTF.

This sequence joins TRBV7-2 and TRBJ2-2; the match to TRBD2 covers 9 bases. Germline V gene lookup returns CDR1 SGHTA and CDR2 FQGNSA. The CDR3 is made up of 18 amino acids. V shed 4 bases and J 1 base; nucleotides not matched to a gene: 10. CDR3 residues: CASSSKWVSGRNTGELFF. The CDR3 DNA sequence: TGTGCCAGCAGCTCTAAGTGGGTTAGCGGGAGGAACACCGGGGAGCTGTTTTTT.

Turning to this clonotype: One junction end does not reproduce the germline sequence, and a read error may be involved. V and J are TRBV3-1 and TRBJ2-1, with 14 bases aligning to TRBD2. Germline V gene lookup returns CDR1 LGHDT and CDR2 YNNKEL (reference sequence). This CDR3 comprises 14 residues. CDR3 protein: CASSPGLAGAQAFF. CDR3 coding DNA: TGCGCCAGCAGCCCGGGACTAGCGGGAGCTCAGGCGTTCTTC.

This clonotype has more than one count but fewer than ten. The chain is built from TRBV4-3 and TRBJ2-5, with D perhaps TRBD1 (5 bases). The germline V and J ends were trimmed by 2 bases and 1 base, with 11 bases remaining between them. The CDR3 sequence is 15 residues long. CDR1 and CDR2 from the germline V gene are LGHNA and YSLEER. The CDR3 nucleotides read TGCGCCAGCAGCCAAAGGGGCTTGGGCCAAGAGACCCAGTACTTC. Protein product: CASSQRGLGQETQYF.